This passage covers 27 T cell receptor beta chains from one sample sequenced in a study of response to subunit inactivated influenza vaccine. TCRdb redid the calling of the RT-PCR reads with MiXCR, one entry per CDR3 protein. The table has almost 250,000 distinct CDR3 sequences, 9% to 15% seen once. The sample consisted of non-naive T cells sorted from PBMCs, taken about 14 days before vaccination. These receptors all stem from a man aged 50-60 years who received an inactivated influenza vaccine.

The chain has TRBV7-8 and TRBJ1-6, with TRBD1 identical over 8 bases. The J segment lost 6 bases and the V segment lost 5 bases, leaving 6 bases of the junction unmatched. The germline V gene encodes CDR1 SGHVS and CDR2 FQNEAQ. This CDR3 spans 15 amino acids. CDR3 bases: TGTGCCAGCAGCCAAGACAGGGGCGGTAATTCACCCCTCCACTTT. This gives the protein CASSQDRGGNSPLHF.

V gene TRBV18 combines with J gene TRBJ2-7, with no clear D. Germline loops: CDR1 KGHSH, CDR2 LQKENI. The CDR3 extends over 13 amino acids. Trimming shortened V by 2 bases and J by 5 bases, and 10 bases separated the two germline ends. The CDR3 sequence: CASSPVVLNEQYF. DNA of the CDR3: TGTGCCAGCTCACCAGTAGTTCTGAACGAGCAGTACTTC.

Many counts were recorded for this clonotype. The chain carries TRBV6-2 or TRBV6-3 and TRBJ2-7; D remains ambiguous. Trimming pared 4 bases from V and 1 base from J, leaving 8 bases between. This CDR3 spans 13 amino acids. Germline CDR1 is MNHEY and CDR2 is SVGEGT. The CDR3, as DNA: TGTGCCAGCAGTTGGGCAGCATCCTACGAGCAGTACTTC. Translation: CASSWAASYEQYF.

This clonotype was counted between two and nine times. The chain is built from TRBV5-1 and TRBJ2-2; D gene uncertain. The V gene's germline CDR1 is SGHRS and CDR2 YFSETQ. The V end lost 4 bases, the J end lost 2 bases, and 12 bases lay between the germline ends. This CDR3 has 15 residues. CDR3 DNA: TGCGCCAGCAGCGCATCGGCAGCAAACACCGGGGAGCTGTTTTTT. This sequence encodes CASSASAANTGELFF.

Only a few counts were recorded for this clonotype. The J gene is TRBJ1-5, the V gene TRBV20-1; D unclear. The germline CDR1 and CDR2 sequences are DFQATT and SNEGSKA (reference sequence). Trimming removed 3 bases at V and 4 bases at J, with 10 bases between. This CDR3 spans 13 amino acids. The CDR3: CSASGQRNQPQHF. The CDR3, as DNA: TGCAGTGCTAGCGGGCAGAGGAATCAGCCCCAGCATTTT.

The V and J genes are TRBV20-1 and TRBJ2-3, with D unclear. From germline, CDR1 is DFQATT and CDR2 SNEGSKA (reference sequence). CDR3 length: 11 residues. V dropped 3 bases and J dropped 4 bases, with 5 bases sitting between them. The CDR3 nucleotides are TGCAGTGCTAGCGTGTCAGATACGCAGTATTTT. Translated, it gives CSASVSDTQYF.

This clonotype has at least ten counts. V usage is TRBV6-2 or TRBV6-3 and J usage is TRBJ2-3; D call uncertain. CDR1 and CDR2 from the germline V gene are MNHEY and SVGEGT. V was shortened by 5 bases and J by 0 bases, with 6 bases between the two germline ends. CDR3 length: 13 residues. The CDR3 spells CASSLLSTDTQYF. The CDR3 region has the DNA TGTGCCAGCAGTCTACTAAGCACAGATACGCAGTATTTT.

The V gene is TRBV20-1, the J gene TRBJ1-2, with D possibly being TRBD1 (6 bases). V was pared by 5 bases and J by 5 bases, with 15 bases between. CDR1 and CDR2 (germline): DFQATT, SNEGSKA (reference sequence). CDR3 length: 13 amino acids. CDR3 loop: CSAQTDSPYGYTF. The CDR3 DNA reads as TGCAGTGCTCAGACGGACAGTCCTTATGGCTACACCTTC.

This clonotype was seen only a few times. This chain uses TRBV19 with TRBJ2-1; perhaps TRBD2 as D (6 bases). V lost 5 bases, J lost 0 bases, and 23 bases lay in between. Germline loops: CDR1 LNHDA, CDR2 SQIVND (reference sequence). CDR3 length equals 19 residues. Here the CDR3 reads CASSAAFVMRGSSYNEQFF. CDR3 bases: TGTGCCAGTAGTGCCGCCTTCGTAATGCGGGGTAGCTCCTACAATGAGCAGTTCTTC.

This clonotype was observed a handful of times. This chain uses TRBV4-3 with TRBJ2-7; D gene ambiguous. The germline V gene encodes CDR1 LGHNA and CDR2 YSLEER. V lost 2 bases and J lost 6, with 11 bases in between. CDR3 length equals 13 residues. The CDR3: CASSQRSGGEQYF. CDR3 coding DNA: TGCGCCAGCAGCCAACGTTCCGGTGGCGAGCAGTACTTC.

This chain links TRBV20-1 with TRBJ2-5, with D tentatively TRBD2 (5 bases). CDR1 and CDR2 from the germline V gene are DFQATT and SNEGSKA (reference sequence). This CDR3 has 14 amino acids. V lost 7 bases and J 6 bases, leaving 21 bases between the germline ends. The CDR3 sequence: CSVNSLAPSQTQYF. CDR3 sequence (DNA): TGCAGTGTTAACTCCCTAGCACCCTCTCAGACCCAGTACTTC.

There are many counts of this clonotype. The rearrangement uses TRBV5-1 and TRBJ1-1, with D maybe TRBD1 (6 bases). Between the trimmed V and J ends, which lost 0 bases and 4 bases, there was a span of 13 bases. The CDR3 is made up of 15 amino acids. CDR1 and CDR2 (germline): SGHRS, YFSETQ. This chain's CDR3 is CASSLETGLGTEAFF. The CDR3 DNA is TGCGCCAGCAGCTTGGAAACAGGGTTGGGCACTGAAGCTTTCTTT.

The chain combines TRBV28 with TRBJ2-3; 11 bases are a match to TRBD2. CDR3 length equals 16 residues. V lost 5 bases, J lost 5 bases, and 9 bases stayed unmatched. Germline V gene data show CDR1 as MDHEN and CDR2 as SYDVKM. In nucleotides, the CDR3 is TGTGCCAGCAGTCCGATAGCGGGAGGGCTCAGAGATACGCAGTATTTT. This gives the protein CASSPIAGGLRDTQYF.

The chain joins TRBV9 to TRBJ1-5; D unresolved. Trimming removed 0 bases from V and 5 bases from J, with 12 bases in between. CDR3 length: 15 residues. CDR1 SGDLS and CDR2 YYNGEE come from the germline V gene. The DNA for the CDR3 is TGTGCCAGCAGCGTAGACGGCAGGACCCATCAGCCCCAGCATTTT. It codes for CASSVDGRTHQPQHF.

This clonotype was recorded many times. The chain employs TRBV12-3 or TRBV12-4 and TRBJ2-3; the D gene is possibly TRBD2 (6 bases). The CDR3 covers 14 residues. Trimming stripped 6 bases from V and 4 bases from J, with 14 bases between. In DNA form, the CDR3 reads TGTGCCAGCAGGCGTCGACTAGATTCAGATACGCAGTATTTT. This translates into CASRRRLDSDTQYF.

This clonotype occurred many times. The junction departs from the called germline gene at one end, perhaps through a read error. The chain employs TRBV7-2 and TRBJ2-7; 15 bases align to TRBD2. The CDR3 is 15 amino acids. From germline, CDR1 is SGHTA and CDR2 FQGNSA. Here the CDR3 DNA reads TGCGCCAGCAGCCCGGGACTAGCGGGGGGCTACGAGCAGTACTTC. Its protein product is CASSPGLAGGYEQYF.

This clonotype occurred a few times. The V call is TRBV20-1, the J call TRBJ2-7, with D perhaps being TRBD1 or TRBD2 (7 bases each). Deletions cut 5 bases from V and 4 bases from J, with 18 bases between. The CDR3 length is 14 residues. Germline loops: CDR1 DFQATT, CDR2 SNEGSKA (reference sequence). The DNA of the CDR3 is TGCAGTGCTTGCCAGGGGGGGCCTTCGTACGAGCAGTACTTC. Translation: CSACQGGPSYEQYF.

The sample holds many counts of this clonotype. The chain carries TRBV13 and TRBJ2-3, with D perhaps TRBD2 (5 bases). Germline V gene sequence: CDR1 PRHDT, CDR2 FYEKMQ (reference sequence). V dropped 3 bases and J dropped 13 bases, with 20 bases sitting between them. The CDR3 consists of 14 residues. The CDR3 loop reads CASSLYTGSGSEYF. The CDR3 DNA follows: TGTGCCAGCAGCTTGTATACGGGGAGCGGTTCAGAGTATTTT.

This clonotype has more than one count but fewer than ten. The chain is built from TRBV20-1 and TRBJ2-1; 7 bases match TRBD2. V lost 3 bases, J lost 2 bases, and 7 bases stayed unmatched. Germline CDR1 and CDR2: DFQATT and SNEGSKA (reference sequence). The CDR3 consists of 15 residues. The CDR3 DNA sequence: TGCAGTGCTAGGGGGGACGGGAGGACCTACAATGAGCAGTTCTTC. Protein: CSARGDGRTYNEQFF.

The chain combines TRBV30 with TRBJ1-1, with D unresolved. The germline CDR1 and CDR2 sequences are GTSNPN and SVGIG (reference sequence). The CDR3 consists of 12 residues. V lost 5 bases to trimming and J lost 1 base, with 8 bases between them. The CDR3 loop is CAWGRPNTEAFF. CDR3 in DNA: TGTGCCTGGGGACGGCCGAACACTGAAGCTTTCTTT.

The V gene is TRBV20-1, the J gene TRBJ2-7; 9 bases align to TRBD1. The CDR3 spans 14 residues. Unmatched junction bases numbered 11, after V lost 6 bases and J lost 5 bases. From germline, CDR1 is DFQATT and CDR2 SNEGSKA (reference sequence). CDR3 nucleotide sequence: TGCAGTGCCCTGTGGGGGACAGGGTACGACGAGCAGTACTTC. This gives the protein CSALWGTGYDEQYF.

This clonotype was detected many times. The rearrangement links TRBV7-2 to TRBJ2-7; D is possibly TRBD2 (5 bases). Germline CDR1 is SGHTA and CDR2 is FQGNSA. Trimming pared 5 bases from V and 7 bases from J, leaving 15 bases between. This CDR3 region has 13 residues. In DNA form, the CDR3 reads TGTGCCAGCAGCCCCCAATCGGCGGGTGAGCAGTACTTC. Translated: CASSPQSAGEQYF.

This clonotype was observed a few times. The chain has TRBV10-3 and TRBJ2-7, with D unclear. V dropped 10 bases and J dropped 1 base, with 8 bases sitting between them. The CDR3 spans 11 residues. The V gene's germline CDR1 is ENHRY and CDR2 SYGVKD. The CDR3 protein is CATLESYEQYF. In DNA form, the CDR3 reads TGTGCCACCCTCGAATCCTACGAGCAGTACTTC.

This clonotype was seen a handful of times. This chain joins TRBV5-1 and TRBJ2-5, with 8 bases that match TRBD2. Trimming at V came to 0 bases and at J to 5 bases, leaving 12 bases not matched to a gene. The CDR3 loop spans 17 amino acids. Germline CDR1 is SGHRS and CDR2 is YFSETQ. The CDR3 nucleotides read TGCGCCAGCAGCTTGGGATCTGCGGGAGGCTTGTGGGAGACCCAGTACTTC. It yields the protein CASSLGSAGGLWETQYF.

This clonotype was observed a handful of times. This rearrangement joins TRBV28 to TRBJ2-7, with TRBD1 matching over 7 bases. CDR1 and CDR2 (germline): MDHEN, SYDVKM. CDR3 size: 14 residues. J gave up 1 base and V 5 bases, and 5 bases lay outside the gene matches. The CDR3 reads CASSLGQESYEQYF. DNA for the CDR3: TGTGCCAGCAGTCTTGGACAGGAGTCCTACGAGCAGTACTTC.

The chain has TRBV9 and TRBJ1-1; no reliable D call. This CDR3 comprises 13 residues. V lost 3 bases to trimming and J lost 1 base, with 7 bases between them. From germline, CDR1 is SGDLS and CDR2 YYNGEE. CDR3 sequence (DNA): TGTGCCAGCAGCGCGCATACGAACACTGAAGCTTTCTTT. It codes for CASSAHTNTEAFF.

This clonotype was detected a few times. The chain recombines TRBV19 with TRBJ2-7, with D possibly being TRBD2 (6 bases). The CDR3 has 17 residues. V lost 5 bases and J 2 bases, leaving 22 bases between the germline ends. CDR1 and CDR2 (germline): LNHDA, SQIVND (reference sequence). The CDR3 DNA follows: TGTGCCAGTAGTTGCCCTTCCACGGGGAGGAAGGCCTACGAGCAGTACTTC. Translation: CASSCPSTGRKAYEQYF.